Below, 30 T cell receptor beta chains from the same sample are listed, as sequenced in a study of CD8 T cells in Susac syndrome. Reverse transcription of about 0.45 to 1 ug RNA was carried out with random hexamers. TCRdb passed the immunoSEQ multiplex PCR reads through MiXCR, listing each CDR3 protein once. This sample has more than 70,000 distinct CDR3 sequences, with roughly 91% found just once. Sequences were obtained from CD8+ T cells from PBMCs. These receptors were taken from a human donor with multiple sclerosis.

The CDR3 loop is CSVEGGGGRSYEQYF. The CDR3 region has the DNA TGCAGCGTTGAAGGGGGAGGGGGTCGGTCCTACGAGCAGTACTTC. The rearrangement joins TRBV29-1 to TRBJ2-7; tentatively, D is TRBD2 (7 bases). The CDR3 runs to 15 residues. V shed 1 base and J shed 1 base, with 14 bases lying between them. CDR1 is SQVTM and CDR2 is ANQGSEA in the germline V gene.

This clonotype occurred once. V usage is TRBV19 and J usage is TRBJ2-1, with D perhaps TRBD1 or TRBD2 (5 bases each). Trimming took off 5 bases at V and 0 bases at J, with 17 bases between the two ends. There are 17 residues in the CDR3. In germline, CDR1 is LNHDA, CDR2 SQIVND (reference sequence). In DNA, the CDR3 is TGTGCCAGTAGTCCCCGGGGACGTAGGAGCTCCTACAATGAGCAGTTCTTC. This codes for CASSPRGRRSSYNEQFF.

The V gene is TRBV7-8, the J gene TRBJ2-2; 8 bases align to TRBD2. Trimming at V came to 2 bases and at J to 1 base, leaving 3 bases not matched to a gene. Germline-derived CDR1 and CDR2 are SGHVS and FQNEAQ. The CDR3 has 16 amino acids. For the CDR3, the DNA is TGTGCCAGCAGCTTAATCCGGGGGGGGAACACCGGGGAGCTGTTTTTT. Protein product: CASSLIRGGNTGELFF.

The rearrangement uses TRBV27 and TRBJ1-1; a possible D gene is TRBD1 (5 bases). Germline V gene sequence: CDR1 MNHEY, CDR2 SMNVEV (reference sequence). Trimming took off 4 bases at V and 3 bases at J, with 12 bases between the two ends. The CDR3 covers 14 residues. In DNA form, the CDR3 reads TGTGCCAGCAGTTATCAAGGGGCCTACACTGAAGCTTTCTTT. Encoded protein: CASSYQGAYTEAFF.

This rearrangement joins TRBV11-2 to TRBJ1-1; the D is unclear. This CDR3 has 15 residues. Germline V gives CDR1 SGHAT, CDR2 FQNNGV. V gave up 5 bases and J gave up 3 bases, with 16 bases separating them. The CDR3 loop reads CASSLAAQGYTEAFF. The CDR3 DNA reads TGTGCCAGCAGCCTGGCCGCGCAAGGGTACACTGAAGCTTTCTTT.

The CDR3 reads CASSRQASSYNEQFF. The CDR3 nucleotides are TGTGCCAGCAGTAGACAGGCCAGCTCCTACAATGAGCAGTTCTTC. The rearrangement joins TRBV6-5 to TRBJ2-1; D may be TRBD1 (6 bases). The CDR3 has 15 amino acids. The V end lost 5 bases, the J end lost 0 bases, and 11 bases lay between the germline ends. The germline V gene encodes CDR1 MNHEY and CDR2 SVGAGI.

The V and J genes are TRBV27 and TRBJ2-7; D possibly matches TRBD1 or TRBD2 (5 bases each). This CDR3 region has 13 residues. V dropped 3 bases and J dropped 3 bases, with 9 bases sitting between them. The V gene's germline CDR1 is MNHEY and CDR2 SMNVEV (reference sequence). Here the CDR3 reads CASSFRGGYEQYF. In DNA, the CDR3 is TGTGCCAGCAGTTTTCGTGGGGGCTACGAGCAGTACTTC.

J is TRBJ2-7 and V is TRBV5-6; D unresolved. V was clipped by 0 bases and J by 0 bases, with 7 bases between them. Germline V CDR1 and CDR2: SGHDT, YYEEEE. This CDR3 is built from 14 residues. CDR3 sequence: CASSLGRASYEQYF. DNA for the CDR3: TGTGCCAGCAGCTTGGGACGGGCCTCCTACGAGCAGTACTTC.

The DNA of the CDR3 is TGTGCCAGTTCCGGGGGCGGTAATTCACCCCTCCACTTT. It specifies CASSGGGNSPLHF. The V and J genes are TRBV11-2 and TRBJ1-6, with D possibly TRBD1 on 6 matching bases. The V and J ends lost 9 bases and 6 bases respectively, with 12 bases between them. CDR1 SGHAT and CDR2 FQNNGV come from the germline V gene. The CDR3 covers 13 residues.

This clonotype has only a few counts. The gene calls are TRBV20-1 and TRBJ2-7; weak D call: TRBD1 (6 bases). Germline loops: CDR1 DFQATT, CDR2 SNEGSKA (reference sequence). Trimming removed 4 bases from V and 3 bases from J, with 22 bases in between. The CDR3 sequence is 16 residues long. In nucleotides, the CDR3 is TGCAGTGCTACAGACCGGGACGGGACACGGCTCTACGAGCAGTACTTC. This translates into CSATDRDGTRLYEQYF.

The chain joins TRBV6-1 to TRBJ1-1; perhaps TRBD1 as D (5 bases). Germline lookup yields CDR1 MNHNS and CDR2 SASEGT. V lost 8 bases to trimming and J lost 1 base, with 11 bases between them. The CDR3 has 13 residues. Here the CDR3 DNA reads TGTGCCAGCGGGGGGACCGCGAACACTGAAGCTTTCTTT. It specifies CASGGTANTEAFF.

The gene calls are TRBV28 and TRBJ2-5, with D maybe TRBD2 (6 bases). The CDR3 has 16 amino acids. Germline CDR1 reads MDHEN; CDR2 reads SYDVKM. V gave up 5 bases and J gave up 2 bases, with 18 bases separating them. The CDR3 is CASSQLLAAIQETQYF. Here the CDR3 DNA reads TGTGCCAGCAGTCAACTACTAGCAGCAATACAAGAGACCCAGTACTTC.

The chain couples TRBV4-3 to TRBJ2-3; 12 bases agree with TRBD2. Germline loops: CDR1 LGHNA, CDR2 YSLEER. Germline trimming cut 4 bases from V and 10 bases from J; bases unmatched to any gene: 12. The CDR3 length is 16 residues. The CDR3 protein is CASSPSSGRASYAQYF. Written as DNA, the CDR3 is TGCGCCAGCAGCCCCTCTAGCGGGAGGGCCTCTTATGCGCAGTATTTT.

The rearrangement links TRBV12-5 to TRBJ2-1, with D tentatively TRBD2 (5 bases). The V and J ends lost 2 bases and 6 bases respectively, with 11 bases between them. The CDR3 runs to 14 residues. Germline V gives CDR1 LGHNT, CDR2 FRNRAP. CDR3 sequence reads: CASGLKLALNEQFF. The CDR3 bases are TGTGCTAGTGGTTTGAAGCTAGCTCTCAATGAGCAGTTCTTC.

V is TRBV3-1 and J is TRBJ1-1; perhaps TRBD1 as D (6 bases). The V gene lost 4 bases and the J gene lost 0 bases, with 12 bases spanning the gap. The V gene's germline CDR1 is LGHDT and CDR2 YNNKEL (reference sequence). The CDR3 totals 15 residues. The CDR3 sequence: CASSRKQGMNTEAFF. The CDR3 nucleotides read TGTGCCAGCAGCCGAAAACAGGGCATGAACACTGAAGCTTTCTTT.

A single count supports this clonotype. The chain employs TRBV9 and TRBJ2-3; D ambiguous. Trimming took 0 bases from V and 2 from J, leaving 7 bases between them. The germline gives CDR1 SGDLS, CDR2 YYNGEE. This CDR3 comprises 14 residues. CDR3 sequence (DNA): TGTGCCAGCAGCGTAGGCGAAGCCACAGATACGCAGTATTTT. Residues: CASSVGEATDTQYF.

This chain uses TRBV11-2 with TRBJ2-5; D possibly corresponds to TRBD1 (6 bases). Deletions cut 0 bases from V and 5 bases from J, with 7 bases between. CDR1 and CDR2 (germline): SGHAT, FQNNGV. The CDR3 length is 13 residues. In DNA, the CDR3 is TGTGCCAGCAGCTTAGAAGGGGGTGAGACCCAGTACTTC. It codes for CASSLEGGETQYF.

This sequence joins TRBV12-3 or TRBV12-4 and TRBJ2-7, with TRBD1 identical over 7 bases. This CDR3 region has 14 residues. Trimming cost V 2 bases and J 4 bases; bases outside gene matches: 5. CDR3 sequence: CASSLRQGAYEQYF. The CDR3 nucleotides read TGTGCCAGCAGTTTAAGACAGGGTGCTTACGAGCAGTACTTC.

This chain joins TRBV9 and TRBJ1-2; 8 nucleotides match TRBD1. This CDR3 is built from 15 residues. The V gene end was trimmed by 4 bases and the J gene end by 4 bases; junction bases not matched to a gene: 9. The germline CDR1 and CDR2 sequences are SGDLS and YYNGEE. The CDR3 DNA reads TGTGCCAGCAGCCGTACAGGGGGAACCTTCTATGGCTACACCTTC. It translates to CASSRTGGTFYGYTF. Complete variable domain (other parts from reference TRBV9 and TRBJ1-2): DSGVTQTPKHLITATGQRVTLRCSPRSGDLSVYWYQQSLDQGLQFLIQYYNGEERAKGNILERFSAQQFPDLHSELNLSSLELGDSALYFCASSRTGGTFYGYTFGSGTRLTVV.

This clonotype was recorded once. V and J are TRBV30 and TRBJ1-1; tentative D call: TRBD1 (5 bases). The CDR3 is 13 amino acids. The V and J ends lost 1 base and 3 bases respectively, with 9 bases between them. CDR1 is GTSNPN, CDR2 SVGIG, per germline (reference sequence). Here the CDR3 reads CAWSEQDHTEAFF. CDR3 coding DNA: TGTGCCTGGAGTGAACAGGACCACACTGAAGCTTTCTTT.

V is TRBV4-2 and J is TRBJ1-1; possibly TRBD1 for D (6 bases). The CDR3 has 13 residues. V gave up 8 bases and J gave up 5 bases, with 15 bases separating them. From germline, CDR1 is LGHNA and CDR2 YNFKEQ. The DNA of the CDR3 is TGTGCCAGCGCAGCAGGGGTGGGGACTGAAGCTTTCTTT. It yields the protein CASAAGVGTEAFF.

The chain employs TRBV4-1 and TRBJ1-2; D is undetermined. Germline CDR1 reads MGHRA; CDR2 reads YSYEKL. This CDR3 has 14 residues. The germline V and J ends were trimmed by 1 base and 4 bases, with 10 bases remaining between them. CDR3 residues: CASSQVATTYGYTF. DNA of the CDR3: TGCGCCAGCAGCCAAGTAGCCACCACCTATGGCTACACCTTC.

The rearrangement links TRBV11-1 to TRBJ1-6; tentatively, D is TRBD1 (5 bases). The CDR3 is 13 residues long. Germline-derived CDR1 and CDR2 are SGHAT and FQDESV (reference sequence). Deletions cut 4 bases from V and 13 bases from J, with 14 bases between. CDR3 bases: TGTGCCAGCAGCTCCGGAGACGGACACCCCCTCCACTTT. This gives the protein CASSSGDGHPLHF.

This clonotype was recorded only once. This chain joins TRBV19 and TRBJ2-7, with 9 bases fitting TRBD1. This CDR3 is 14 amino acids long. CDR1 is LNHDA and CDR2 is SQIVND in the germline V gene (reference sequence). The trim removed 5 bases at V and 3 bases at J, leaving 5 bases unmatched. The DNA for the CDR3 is TGTGCCAGTAGTGGAAGACAGGGGGGCTACGAGCAGTACTTC. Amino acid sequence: CASSGRQGGYEQYF. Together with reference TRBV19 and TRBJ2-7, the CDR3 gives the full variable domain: DGGITQSPKYLFRKEGQNVTLSCEQNLNHDAMYWYRQDPGQGLRLIYYSQIVNDFQKGDIAEGYSVSREKKESFPLTVTSAQKNPTAFYLCASSGRQGGYEQYFGPGTRLTVT.

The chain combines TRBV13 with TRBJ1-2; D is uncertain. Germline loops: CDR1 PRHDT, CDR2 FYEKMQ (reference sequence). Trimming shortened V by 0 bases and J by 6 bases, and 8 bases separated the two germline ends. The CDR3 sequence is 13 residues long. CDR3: CASSLGLGNGYTF. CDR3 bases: TGTGCCAGCAGCTTAGGTTTAGGGAATGGCTACACCTTC.

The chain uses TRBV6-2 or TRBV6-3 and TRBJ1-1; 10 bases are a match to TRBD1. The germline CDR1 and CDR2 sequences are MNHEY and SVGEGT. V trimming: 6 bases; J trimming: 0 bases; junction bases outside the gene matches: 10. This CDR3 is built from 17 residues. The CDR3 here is CASRSGTGDFLNTEAFF. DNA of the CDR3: TGTGCCAGCAGGTCCGGGACAGGGGACTTTTTGAACACTGAAGCTTTCTTT.

Here the CDR3 reads CASSLWGSSYEQYF. In DNA, the CDR3 is TGTGCCAGCAGTTTATGGGGGAGCTCCTACGAGCAGTACTTC. The chain links TRBV27 to TRBJ2-7, with D possibly called TRBD1 or TRBD2 (5 bases each). Per germline, CDR1 MNHEY and CDR2 SMNVEV (reference sequence). Deletions cut 1 base from V and 0 bases from J, with 7 bases between. The CDR3 loop spans 14 amino acids.

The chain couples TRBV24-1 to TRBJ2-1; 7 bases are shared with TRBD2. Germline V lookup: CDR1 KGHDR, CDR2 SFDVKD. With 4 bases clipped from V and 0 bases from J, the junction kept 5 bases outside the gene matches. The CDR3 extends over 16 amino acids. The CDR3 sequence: CATSEPSGSSYNEQFF. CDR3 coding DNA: TGTGCCACCAGTGAGCCTAGCGGTAGCTCCTACAATGAGCAGTTCTTC.

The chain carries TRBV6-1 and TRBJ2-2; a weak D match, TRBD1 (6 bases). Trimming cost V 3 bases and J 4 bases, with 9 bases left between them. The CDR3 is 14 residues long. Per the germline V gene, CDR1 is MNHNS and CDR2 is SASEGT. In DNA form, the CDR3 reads TGTGCCAGCAGTGACGTACAGGGCACCGGGGAGCTGTTTTTT. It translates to CASSDVQGTGELFF.

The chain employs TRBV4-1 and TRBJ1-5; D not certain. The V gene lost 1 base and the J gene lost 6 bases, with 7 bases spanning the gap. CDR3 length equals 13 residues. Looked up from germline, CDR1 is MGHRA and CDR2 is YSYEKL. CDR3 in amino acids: CASSQAPVQPQHF. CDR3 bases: TGCGCCAGCAGCCAAGCTCCGGTTCAGCCCCAGCATTTT.